The TCR beta chain described here comes from a study of blood T cells in healthy people across ages. Study-wide results and caveats: Strong correlation was found linking TCR beta diversity to naive T cell percentage.

For this clonotype: Its antigen is currently unknown.

Per sample, at least 5 micrograms of total RNA were extracted. Alongside a J-beta primer mix, a sample-barcoded 5' primer served in a second PCR lasting roughly 7 to 11 cycles. The template-switch adaptor was a 5' adaptor with 12 random nucleotides. It tagged each cDNA molecule. At least 2.5 million CDR3-containing paired-end reads were obtained per sample. TCRdb processed the 5' RACE reads anew with MiXCR; each CDR3 protein has one entry. Altogether hundreds of thousands of distinct CDR3 sequences are present, around 49% being singletons, with the ten largest covering about a third. The CDR3 contains 15 residues. V dropped 6 bases and J dropped 2 bases, with 16 bases sitting between them. Germline V gives CDR1 KGHSH, CDR2 LQKENI.

The V call is TRBV18, the J call TRBJ2-5, with D maybe TRBD1 (5 bases). The TCR comes from a woman in her sixties in good health. Sequencing input: blood. The CDR3 is CASSPSDRNQETQYF. CDR3 in DNA: TGTGCCAGCTCTCCTTCAGACAGAAATCAAGAGACCCAGTACTTC.